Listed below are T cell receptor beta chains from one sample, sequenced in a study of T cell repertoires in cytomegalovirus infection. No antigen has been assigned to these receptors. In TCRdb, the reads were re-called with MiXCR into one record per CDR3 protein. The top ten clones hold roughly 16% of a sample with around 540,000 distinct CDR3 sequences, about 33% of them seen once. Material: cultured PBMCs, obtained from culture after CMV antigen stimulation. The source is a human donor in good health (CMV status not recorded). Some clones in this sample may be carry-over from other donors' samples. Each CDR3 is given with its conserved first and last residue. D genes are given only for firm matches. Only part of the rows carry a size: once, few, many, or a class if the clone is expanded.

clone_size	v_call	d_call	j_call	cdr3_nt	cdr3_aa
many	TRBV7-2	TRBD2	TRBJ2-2	TGTGCCAGCACCTCCCCGGGTAGCGGGAGTACCGGGGAGCTGTTTTTT	CASTSPGSGSTGELFF
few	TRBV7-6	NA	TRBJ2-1	TGTGCCAGCGGGAGACTACCGAGCTCCTACAATGAGCAGTTCTTC	CASGRLPSSYNEQFF
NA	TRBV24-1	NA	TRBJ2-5	TGTGCCACCAGTCCGGGGGAGCGGGCTTTGGAGACCCAGTACTTC	CATSPGERALETQYF
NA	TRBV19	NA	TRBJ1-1	TGTGCCAGTAGTCGGGGCAGGGTGAACACTGAAGCTTTCTTT	CASSRGRVNTEAFF
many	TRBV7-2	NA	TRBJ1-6	TGTGCCAGCAGAATTCCGGGACGCAGGAGGCCACCCCTCCACTTT	CASRIPGRRRPPLHF
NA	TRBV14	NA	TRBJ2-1	TGTGCCAGCAGCCCCTTCGGACGGTACAATGAGCAGTTCTTC	CASSPFGRYNEQFF
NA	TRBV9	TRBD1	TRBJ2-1	TGTGCCAGCAGCGGACAGGGCTATGAGCAGTTCTTC	CASSGQGYEQFF
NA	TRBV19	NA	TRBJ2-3	TGTGCCAGTAGTATTAGCCTTAGAGATACGCAGTATTTT	CASSISLRDTQYF
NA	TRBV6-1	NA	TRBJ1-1	TGTGCCAGCAGTGAAGTTTGGGCTTTCTTT	CASSEVWAFF
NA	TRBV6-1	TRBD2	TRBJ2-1	TGTGCCAGCAAGGTGACTAGCGTCTCCAATGAGCAGTTCTTC	CASKVTSVSNEQFF
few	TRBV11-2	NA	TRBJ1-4	TGTGCCAGCAGCTTAGCGGGAGGGGCCGGGAATGAAAAACTGTTTTTT	CASSLAGGAGNEKLFF
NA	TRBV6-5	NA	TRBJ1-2	TGTGCCAGCAGCCGAGACCGCCGCTACAGTGGCTACACCTTC	CASSRDRRYSGYTF
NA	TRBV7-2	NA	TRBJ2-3	TGTGCCAGCAGCACTGACAGCCCTAGCACAGATACGCAGTATTTT	CASSTDSPSTDTQYF
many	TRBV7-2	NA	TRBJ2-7	TGTGCCAGCAGCGTCGGCGGGCCGATCCACGAGCAGTACTTC	CASSVGGPIHEQYF
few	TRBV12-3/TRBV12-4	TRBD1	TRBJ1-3	TGTGCCAGCAGTTTAGCGCTGGCAGGGGGTCGCTCTGGAAACACCATATATTTT	CASSLALAGGRSGNTIYF
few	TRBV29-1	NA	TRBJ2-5	TGCAGCGTTGGAGAGGGAGAGACCCAGTACTTC	CSVGEGETQYF
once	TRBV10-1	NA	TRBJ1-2	TGCGCCAGCAGTGAGAGGGGTGCTGGCTACACCTTC	CASSERGAGYTF
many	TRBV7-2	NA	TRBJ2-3	TGTGCCAGCAGCGAAAGGGCCATCACAACGCAGTATTTT	CASSERAITTQYF
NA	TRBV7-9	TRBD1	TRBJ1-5	TGTGCCAGCAGTCCCTACGACAGGGACCAGCCCCAGCATTTT	CASSPYDRDQPQHF
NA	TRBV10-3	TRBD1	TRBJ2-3	TGTGCCATCAGACCGGGACAGGGAGGAGATACGCAGTATTTT	CAIRPGQGGDTQYF
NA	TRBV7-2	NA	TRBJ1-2	TGTGCCAGCAACCCACCGGGCGCGAACTATGGCTACACCTTC	CASNPPGANYGYTF
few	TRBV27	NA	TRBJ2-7	TGTGCCAGCAGTTTCATAAGGGGCATCTCCTACGAGCAGTACTTC	CASSFIRGISYEQYF
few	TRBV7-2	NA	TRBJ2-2	TGTGCCAGCAGCTTAGCCAGGGTCGCGAACACCGGGGAGCTGTTTTTT	CASSLARVANTGELFF
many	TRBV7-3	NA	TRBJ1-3	TGTGCCAGCAGCTTAAACGCAGGGGCTGGAAACACCATATATTTT	CASSLNAGAGNTIYF
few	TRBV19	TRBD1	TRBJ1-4	TGTGCCAGTAGTCTACGGACAGGCTGGCCTGAAAAACTGTTTTTT	CASSLRTGWPEKLFF
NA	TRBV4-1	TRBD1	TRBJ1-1	TGCGCCAGCAGCCATCCGGGACAGAGGAACACTGAAGCTTTCTTT	CASSHPGQRNTEAFF
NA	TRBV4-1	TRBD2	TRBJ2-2	TGCGCCAGCAGCCTCCGACTAGCGGACTCTGCCGGGGAGCTGTTTTTT	CASSLRLADSAGELFF